The 18 T cell receptor beta chains below all came from one sample that was sequenced in a study of radiotherapy plus CTLA-4 blockade in lung cancer. The repertoire was sequenced with immunoSEQ multiplex PCR; TCRdb's copy has only in-frame clones and lacks some. This table has over 60,000 clones, approximately 86% appearing once. Sample: peripheral blood, taken from a patient treated with radiotherapy plus ipilimumab. The receptors stem from a human donor with non-small cell lung cancer who had stable disease on radiotherapy plus ipilimumab.

The chain links TRBV6-1 to TRBJ2-7; unclear D gene. The CDR3 runs 13 residues. The V gene's germline CDR1 is MNHNS and CDR2 SASEGT. The V gene lost 6 bases and the J gene lost 8 bases, with 17 bases spanning the gap. Written as DNA, the CDR3 is TGTGCCAGCAGCCCGGGCCTCGAGATAAAGCAGTACTTC. Its translation: CASSPGLEIKQYF.

The chain recombines TRBV11-2 with TRBJ1-6; the D gene is possibly TRBD1 (5 bases). The CDR3 sequence is 14 residues long. V lost 5 bases and J lost 8, with 13 bases in between. CDR1 SGHAT and CDR2 FQNNGV come from the germline V gene. DNA for the CDR3: TGTGCCAGCAGCAGGATTTGGGGGGATTCACCCCTCCACTTT. Amino acids: CASSRIWGDSPLHF.

In its sample, this clone was seen once. V is TRBV7-2 and J is TRBJ2-5; D is uncertain. Deletions cut 2 bases from V and 1 base from J, with 8 bases between. This CDR3 comprises 14 residues. The germline gives CDR1 SGHTA, CDR2 FQGNSA. CDR3 in amino acids: CASSLQALQETQYF. CDR3 in DNA: TGTGCCAGCAGCTTACAGGCTCTCCAAGAGACCCAGTACTTC. Based on the CDR3 plus reference TRBV7-2 and TRBJ2-5, the full variable domain is GAGVSQSPSNKVTEKGKDVELRCDPISGHTALYWYRQSLGQGLEFLIYFQGNSAPDKSGLPSDRFSAERTGGSVSTLTIQRTQQEDSAVYLCASSLQALQETQYFGPGTRLLVL.

In its sample, this clone was seen once. The CDR3: CASSHAVSAYEQYF. In nucleotides, the CDR3 is TGCGCCAGCAGCCATGCTGTGTCGGCCTACGAGCAGTACTTC. The J gene is TRBJ2-5, the V gene TRBV4-1, with D unclear. Near its end, the DNA agrees better with TRBJ2-7, so the J call may be wrong. CDR1 and CDR2 (germline): MGHRA, YSYEKL. The CDR3 totals 14 residues.

The chain joins TRBV6-1 to TRBJ2-7; a possible D gene is TRBD1 (8 bases). V lost 1 base and J 2 bases, leaving 24 bases between the germline ends. This CDR3 region has 19 residues. Germline CDR1 is MNHNS and CDR2 is SASEGT. Here the CDR3 reads CASSEEGQGRTSSAYEQYF. Here the CDR3 DNA reads TGTGCCAGCAGTGAAGAAGGACAGGGAAGGACTAGTTCAGCCTACGAGCAGTACTTC.

This chain uses TRBV7-9 with TRBJ2-3; 10 bases match TRBD2. In germline, CDR1 is SEHNR, CDR2 FQNEAQ (reference sequence). Trimming at V came to 5 bases and at J to 0 bases, leaving 2 bases not matched to a gene. The CDR3 length is 15 residues. The CDR3 here is CASSPSGSSTDTQYF. The CDR3 DNA follows: TGTGCCAGCAGCCCTAGCGGGAGTAGCACAGATACGCAGTATTTT.

The gene calls are TRBV6-1 and TRBJ1-6; D is ambiguous. V was clipped by 8 bases and J by 5 bases, with 10 bases between them. The germline V gene has CDR1 MNHNS and CDR2 SASEGT. The CDR3 consists of 13 residues. DNA of the CDR3: TGTGCCAGCGCGGAGACGAATAATTCACCCCTCCACTTT. Encoded protein: CASAETNNSPLHF.

The chain couples TRBV6-1 to TRBJ2-4; D ambiguous. CDR3 size: 13 residues. The ends were cut back, 0 bases at V and 11 bases at J, with 11 bases in the middle. CDR1 is MNHNS, CDR2 SASEGT, per germline. CDR3 residues: CASSEAGPGFQYF. As DNA, the CDR3 is TGTGCCAGCAGTGAAGCCGGGCCAGGCTTTCAGTACTTC.

The V gene is TRBV11-1, the J gene TRBJ2-7, with a tentative D call TRBD1 (5 bases). CDR3 length: 15 amino acids. V lost 5 bases, J lost 4 bases, and 18 bases lay in between. CDR1 and CDR2 from the germline V gene are SGHAT and FQDESV (reference sequence). Written as DNA, the CDR3 is TGTGCCAGCAGCCTAGGGCAGGGTGTCGTGTACGAGCAGTACTTC. It yields the protein CASSLGQGVVYEQYF. Full variable domain (rest looked up from reference TRBV11-1 and TRBJ2-7): EAEVAQSPRYKITEKSQAVAFWCDPISGHATLYWYRQILGQGPELLVQFQDESVVDDSQLPKDRFSAERLKGVDSTLKIQPAELGDSAMYLCASSLGQGVVYEQYFGPGTRLTVT.

The V gene is TRBV11-2, the J gene TRBJ2-2, with D perhaps assigned TRBD1 or TRBD2 (5 bases each). V was shortened by 4 bases and J by 4 bases, with 13 bases between the two germline ends. There are 15 residues in the CDR3. Germline CDR1 reads SGHAT; CDR2 reads FQNNGV. CDR3 nucleotide sequence: TGTGCCAGCAGCTCAGCCCTGGGGGTCACCGGGGAGCTGTTTTTT. Translation gives CASSSALGVTGELFF.

This chain connects TRBV28 to TRBJ1-2; D perhaps matches TRBD1 (6 bases). Trimming stripped 5 bases from V and 2 bases from J, with 12 bases between. There are 14 residues in the CDR3. The germline gives CDR1 MDHEN, CDR2 SYDVKM. The CDR3: CASSGTLANYGYTF. Here the CDR3 DNA reads TGTGCCAGCAGTGGGACACTCGCCAACTATGGCTACACCTTC.

This chain links TRBV7-2 with TRBJ1-2; D possibly corresponds to TRBD1 (6 bases). V was clipped by 6 bases and J by 4 bases, with 15 bases between them. This CDR3 spans 14 amino acids. Per the germline V gene, CDR1 is SGHTA and CDR2 is FQGNSA. The CDR3 bases are TGTGCCAGCAGAGGAGGGGGGGGCAGCTATGGCTACACCTTC. This sequence encodes CASRGGGGSYGYTF.

This chain uses TRBV7-9 with TRBJ2-4; D ambiguous. V gave up 3 bases and J gave up 0 bases, with 21 bases separating them. CDR1 and CDR2 (germline): SEHNR, FQNEAQ (reference sequence). This CDR3 comprises 19 residues. CDR3 in amino acids: CASSFYPVRQLGAKNIQYF. The DNA for the CDR3 is TGTGCCAGCAGCTTTTATCCCGTGAGGCAACTGGGAGCCAAAAACATTCAGTACTTC.

Here the CDR3 DNA reads TGTGCCAGTCTTCCCGGACAGGGCTTTCAGCCCCAGCATTTT. Its protein is CASLPGQGFQPQHF. The V gene is TRBV19, the J gene TRBJ1-5, with 8 bases fitting TRBD1. Looked up from germline, CDR1 is LNHDA and CDR2 is SQIVND (reference sequence). Trimming took 8 bases from V and 6 from J; bases not matched to a gene: 9. This CDR3 comprises 14 residues.

The CDR3 DNA reads as TGTGCCAGCAGCGTCAGGGGTGGTGGGGCCAACGTCCTGACTTTC. Protein product: CASSVRGGGANVLTF. This chain joins TRBV9 and TRBJ2-6, with D perhaps matching TRBD1 (6 bases). Germline V gene data show CDR1 as SGDLS and CDR2 as YYNGEE. V lost 2 bases and J lost 3, with 9 bases in between. CDR3 length: 15 residues.

In regard to this clone: Other DNA sequences of this sample code for an identical CDR3. CDR3 in amino acids: CASSLGRVQYF. In DNA form, the CDR3 reads TGTGCCAGCAGCTTGGGGCGGGTGCAATACTTC. V usage is TRBV5-5 and J usage is TRBJ2-7; D perhaps matches TRBD2 (5 bases). The germline CDR1 and CDR2 sequences are SGHKS and YYEKEE (reference sequence). CDR3 length equals 11 residues. Trimming cost V 0 bases and J 13 bases, with 11 bases left between them.

This rearrangement joins TRBV9 to TRBJ2-5; 9 bases agree with TRBD1. In germline, CDR1 is SGDLS, CDR2 YYNGEE. V was pared by 0 bases and J by 5 bases, with 8 bases of the junction left unmatched. The CDR3 runs 16 residues. In nucleotides, the CDR3 is TGTGCCAGCAGCGTAGGGGGCGGACAGGGGAGGGAGACCCAGTACTTC. This codes for CASSVGGGQGRETQYF.

In nucleotides, the CDR3 is TGTGCCAGCAGCGTCAATCCCGGGACGGAGGACTCAAGCTCCTACGAGCAGTACTTC. Translating it yields CASSVNPGTEDSSSYEQYF. The J gene is TRBJ2-7, the V gene TRBV9; either TRBD1 or TRBD2 may fit D (5 bases each). The CDR3 has 19 residues. V lost 2 bases and J lost 0, with 24 bases in between. Germline V gives CDR1 SGDLS, CDR2 YYNGEE.